This T cell receptor beta chain stems from a study of blood T cell repertoires in COVID-19. For the study at large: The study drew acute and convalescent COVID-19 samples from the United States, Italy and Spain.

Data came from immunoSEQ multiplex PCR; TCRdb stores just in-frame clones and leaves some out. The sample has about 330,000 clones; nearly 90% are singletons. Cohort 3 recovery required two negative PCRs, clearance, or symptom resolution. This CDR3 is built from 15 residues. Germline CDR1 is LNHDA and CDR2 is SQIVND (reference sequence). V lost 8 bases, J lost 6 bases, and 12 bases stayed unmatched. This sequence joins TRBV19 and TRBJ2-2; 7 nucleotides align to TRBD2. The clonotype comes from a woman in her twenties or thirties who had recovered from COVID-19. The sequencing sample was made of PBMCs or T cells enriched from blood (not recorded which). The CDR3: CASFGQTSWPGELFF. The DNA for the CDR3 is TGTGCCAGTTTCGGCCAGACTAGCTGGCCCGGGGAGCTGTTTTTT. Full variable domain (remainder filled in from reference TRBV19 and TRBJ2-2): DGGITQSPKYLFRKEGQNVTLSCEQNLNHDAMYWYRQDPGQGLRLIYYSQIVNDFQKGDIAEGYSVSREKKESFPLTVTSAQKNPTAFYLCASFGQTSWPGELFFGEGSRLTVL.